Shown below are 27 T cell receptor beta chains from a single sample sequenced in a study of blood T cells in healthy people across ages. For the second PCR, which ran for roughly 7 to 11 cycles, a sample-barcoded 5' primer and a J-beta primer mix were used. Each CDR3 protein is one row after TCRdb ran MiXCR on the 5' RACE reads. The sample yields around 1,000,000 distinct CDR3 sequences, around two fifths seen once. Sequencing was performed on blood. The source is a man between 18 and 35 years old in good health.

The chain links TRBV29-1 to TRBJ1-6; the D gene is possibly TRBD1 (5 bases). This CDR3 contains 14 residues. CDR1 SQVTM and CDR2 ANQGSEA come from the germline V gene. Trimming removed 5 bases at V and 8 bases at J, with 16 bases between. The CDR3 protein is CSVRTGARDSPLHF. The CDR3 region has the DNA TGCAGCGTTAGAACAGGTGCGAGGGATTCACCCCTCCACTTT.

This clonotype came up a few times. The chain is built from TRBV4-3 and TRBJ2-5; 10 bases align to TRBD2. CDR3 length: 14 amino acids. Germline assignment: CDR1 LGHNA and CDR2 YSLEER. V trimming: 3 bases; J trimming: 5 bases; junction bases outside the gene matches: 3. CDR3 DNA sequence: TGCGCCAGCAGCCAGGGACTAGCGAGGGAGACCCAGTACTTC. It yields the protein CASSQGLARETQYF.

This clonotype was picked up a small number of times. The DNA for the CDR3 is TGTGCCAGCAGTGTTGGGCTTATGAACAATTCACCCCTCCACTTT. It encodes CASSVGLMNNSPLHF. This sequence joins TRBV2 and TRBJ1-6; D unclear. The V end was cut by 4 bases, the J end by 7 bases, with 14 bases between. This CDR3 has 15 amino acids. The germline gives CDR1 SNHLY, CDR2 FYNNEI.

The V call is TRBV7-9, the J call TRBJ2-3, with 8 bases aligning to TRBD2. The germline V gene encodes CDR1 SEHNR and CDR2 FQNEAQ (reference sequence). This CDR3 is 15 amino acids long. V shed 2 bases, J shed 3 bases, and the junction held 4 bases outside the gene matches. CDR3: CASSLMVAGTDTQYF. In DNA, the CDR3 is TGTGCCAGCAGCTTAATGGTAGCGGGGACAGATACGCAGTATTTT.

V usage is TRBV12-3 or TRBV12-4 and J usage is TRBJ1-5; D is ambiguous. The V end was cut by 6 bases, the J end by 6 bases, with 15 bases between. The CDR3 loop spans 14 amino acids. The CDR3 DNA follows: TGTGCCAGCAGATATGATGGGGTAGGTCAGCCCCAGCATTTT. This sequence encodes CASRYDGVGQPQHF.

At least ten counts were recorded for this clonotype. The chain links TRBV6-5 to TRBJ2-3; D call uncertain. CDR3 length equals 13 residues. Trimming pared 0 bases from V and 5 bases from J, leaving 6 bases between. The germline gives CDR1 MNHEY, CDR2 SVGAGI. CDR3 DNA sequence: TGTGCCAGCAGTTACTCTCCCGGAGATACGCAGTATTTT. Protein product: CASSYSPGDTQYF.

CDR3 nucleotides: TGCGCCAGCAGCTTGGGGACAGGGGAGAATCAGCCCCAGCATTTT. Residues: CASSLGTGENQPQHF. J is TRBJ1-5 and V is TRBV5-1, with TRBD1 matching over 9 bases. CDR3 size: 15 residues. Germline V gives CDR1 SGHRS, CDR2 YFSETQ. V was clipped by 0 bases and J by 4 bases; unmatched bases: 2.

The sample holds a few counts of this clonotype. This chain links TRBV20-1 with TRBJ1-2, with 10 bases fitting TRBD1. Germline loops: CDR1 DFQATT, CDR2 SNEGSKA (reference sequence). The CDR3 runs 15 residues. V trimming: 3 bases; J trimming: 8 bases; junction bases outside the gene matches: 12. The DNA for the CDR3 is TGCAGTGCTAGCCCTGGGACAGGGGCCTTAGAAGGCTACACCTTC. This translates into CSASPGTGALEGYTF.

This clonotype came up a few times. The chain couples TRBV9 to TRBJ1-2; D unclear. CDR3 length: 14 residues. V dropped 3 bases and J dropped 3 bases, with 12 bases sitting between them. Germline V lookup: CDR1 SGDLS, CDR2 YYNGEE. CDR3 nucleotides: TGTGCCAGCAGCGGGAGTACAGACTACTATGGCTACACCTTC. This sequence encodes CASSGSTDYYGYTF.

The chain recombines TRBV25-1 with TRBJ2-5, with 7 bases fitting TRBD1. The CDR3 has 13 amino acids. V was clipped by 1 base and J by 14 bases; unmatched bases: 10. The germline V gene has CDR1 MGHDK and CDR2 SYGVNS. CDR3 nucleotides: TGTGCCAGCAGTGAATCGGAACGGGGACAGAACTACTTC. It codes for CASSESERGQNYF.

This chain uses TRBV20-1 with TRBJ2-3; the D gene is possibly TRBD1 (5 bases). The CDR3 sequence is 15 residues long. Trimming took 2 bases from V and 3 from J, leaving 15 bases between them. The V gene's germline CDR1 is DFQATT and CDR2 SNEGSKA (reference sequence). CDR3 in DNA: TGCAGTGCTAGAAAGTCAGGGATACTAACAGATACGCAGTATTTT. This translates into CSARKSGILTDTQYF.

The chain couples TRBV29-1 to TRBJ2-3, with D possibly matching TRBD2 (6 bases). The CDR3 is 12 residues long. Germline-derived CDR1 and CDR2 are SQVTM and ANQGSEA. Trimming shortened V by 7 bases and J by 2 bases, and 10 bases separated the two germline ends. The CDR3 loop reads CSAGLVTDTQYF. In DNA form, the CDR3 reads TGCAGCGCGGGACTCGTCACAGATACGCAGTATTTT.

This clonotype occurred a few times. The gene calls are TRBV29-1 and TRBJ1-2; D remains unclear. The V end lost 4 bases, the J end lost 8 bases, and 20 bases lay between the germline ends. Germline CDR1 is SQVTM and CDR2 is ANQGSEA. This CDR3 has 14 residues. The CDR3 is CSVVLGTGTGGYTF. CDR3 coding DNA: TGCAGCGTTGTATTGGGAACGGGTACGGGGGGCTACACCTTC.

This clonotype occurred a few times. CDR3 coding DNA: TGTGCCAGCAGTTACAGCGGTGTAAAGACCCAGTACTTC. It specifies CASSYSGVKTQYF. This chain uses TRBV6-2 or TRBV6-3 with TRBJ2-5, with TRBD2 as a possible D gene (5 bases). CDR1 MNHEY and CDR2 SVGEGT come from the germline V gene. The CDR3 is 13 amino acids. Trimming removed 2 bases at V and 6 bases at J, with 10 bases between.

This clonotype was detected a few times. The V and J genes are TRBV7-2 and TRBJ1-5; 7 nucleotides align to TRBD1. Germline trimming cut 4 bases from V and 1 base from J; bases unmatched to any gene: 7. This CDR3 comprises 16 residues. Germline V gives CDR1 SGHTA, CDR2 FQGNSA. This chain's CDR3 is CASSSQGTISNQPQHF. DNA for the CDR3: TGTGCCAGCAGCTCACAGGGGACGATAAGCAATCAGCCCCAGCATTTT. The whole variable domain, filled in from reference TRBV7-2 and TRBJ1-5, reads GAGVSQSPSNKVTEKGKDVELRCDPISGHTALYWYRQSLGQGLEFLIYFQGNSAPDKSGLPSDRFSAERTGGSVSTLTIQRTQQEDSAVYLCASSSQGTISNQPQHFGDGTRLSIL.

The chain combines TRBV21-1 with TRBJ2-4; TRBD1, as called in the table, went unchecked against the DNA. TRBV21-1 is a recognized pseudogene. CDR3 length: 16 amino acids. The CDR3 DNA reads TGTGCCAGCAGCGCTTCCTCCGGGACGGAAGCGAACATTCAGTACTTC. It specifies CASSASSGTEANIQYF.

This clonotype was counted only a few times. The V gene is TRBV5-1, the J gene TRBJ2-1; D unclear. The CDR3 totals 14 residues. The germline V and J ends were trimmed by 4 bases and 7 bases, with 15 bases remaining between them. Germline V gene lookup returns CDR1 SGHRS and CDR2 YFSETQ. CDR3 nucleotide sequence: TGCGCCAGCAGCGGTGACTCTACCTCGAATGAGCAGTTCTTC. Translated, it gives CASSGDSTSNEQFF.

The CDR3 nucleotides read TGTGCCAGCAGCTTAACTGTGTGGGTCGGACAGGGGGACGATGGCTACACCTTC. Its translation: CASSLTVWVGQGDDGYTF. The V and J genes are TRBV11-2 and TRBJ1-2; TRBD1 agrees at 10 bases. Per the germline V gene, CDR1 is SGHAT and CDR2 is FQNNGV. There are 18 residues in the CDR3. The J segment lost 6 bases and the V segment lost 2 bases, leaving 15 bases of the junction unmatched.

The DNA of the CDR3 is TGCAGCGCAGAATGGACAGCCAACGTCCTGACTTTC. It yields the protein CSAEWTANVLTF. The genes are TRBV29-1 and TRBJ2-6; TRBD1 might be the D (5 bases). V was clipped by 7 bases and J by 7 bases, with 11 bases between them. Germline V gene lookup returns CDR1 SQVTM and CDR2 ANQGSEA. The CDR3 contains 12 residues.

The V and J genes are TRBV3-1 and TRBJ2-5; no clear D. The CDR3 extends over 14 amino acids. V was shortened by 6 bases and J by 1 base, with 12 bases between the two germline ends. Per the germline V gene, CDR1 is LGHDT and CDR2 is YNNKEL (reference sequence). CDR3 sequence: CASSRGRTQETQYF. The DNA for the CDR3 is TGTGCCAGCAGTCGCGGACGGACCCAAGAGACCCAGTACTTC.

The chain has TRBV5-1 and TRBJ2-1; 11 nucleotides match TRBD2. Trimming took 5 bases from V and 15 from J; bases not matched to a gene: 13. The CDR3 is 14 amino acids. Germline CDR1 and CDR2: SGHRS and YFSETQ. The CDR3 reads CASSTASGGRTLFF. CDR3 DNA sequence: TGCGCCAGCAGTACGGCTAGCGGGGGGCGCACGTTGTTCTTC. Full variable domain (missing parts from reference TRBV5-1 and TRBJ2-1): KAGVTQTPRYLIKTRGQQVTLSCSPISGHRSVSWYQQTPGQGLQFLFEYFSETQRNKGNFPGRFSGRQFSNSRSEMNVSTLELGDSALYLCASSTASGGRTLFFGPGTRLTVL.

The chain joins TRBV12-3 or TRBV12-4 to TRBJ1-2; D is unresolved. The CDR3 consists of 13 residues. The ends were cut back, 6 bases at V and 7 bases at J, with 15 bases in the middle. The CDR3 region is CASSLDVGSGYTF. For the CDR3, the DNA is TGTGCCAGCAGCTTGGACGTCGGGTCTGGCTACACCTTC.

This clonotype has more than one count but fewer than ten. A read error may account for a junction end that differs from germline. The chain is built from TRBV27 and TRBJ2-5, with D perhaps TRBD2 (5 bases). The last part of the DNA fits TRBJ2-4 better; the J call may be wrong. The CDR3 spans 13 residues. CDR1 is MNHEY, CDR2 SMNVEV, per germline (reference sequence). The CDR3 coding sequence is TGTGCCAGTAGTTTGAGGGCCCTGGACATTCAGTACTTC. Translation: CASSLRALDIQYF.

The gene calls are TRBV27 and TRBJ1-2; TRBD1 matches at 9 bases. This CDR3 region has 14 residues. CDR1 is MNHEY and CDR2 is SMNVEV in the germline V gene (reference sequence). The V and J ends lost 7 bases and 4 bases, in that order; junction bases with no gene match: 7. Written as DNA, the CDR3 is TGTGCCAGCATTTCTCCGGGACAGGGCTATGGCTACACCTTC. It encodes CASISPGQGYGYTF.

V gene TRBV7-9 combines with J gene TRBJ1-5; D gene ambiguous. This CDR3 contains 12 residues. Germline values: CDR1 SEHNR, CDR2 FQNEAQ (reference sequence). V was trimmed by 7 bases and J by 6 bases, leaving 10 bases between them. As DNA, the CDR3 is TGTGCCAGCACGAGCGGGCTTCAGCCCCAGCATTTT. Translating gives CASTSGLQPQHF.

The CDR3 DNA is TGCAGTGCTGCTAGCGGCTGTAGGGGGTGCACAGATACGCAGTATTTT. It specifies CSAASGCRGCTDTQYF. V gene TRBV20-1 combines with J gene TRBJ2-3; tentatively, D is TRBD2 (7 bases). Trimming shortened V by 5 bases and J by 1 base, and 19 bases separated the two germline ends. Germline V CDR1 and CDR2: DFQATT, SNEGSKA (reference sequence). This CDR3 is built from 16 residues.

This clonotype was seen a handful of times. This rearrangement joins TRBV27 to TRBJ2-6; D perhaps matches TRBD2 (5 bases). The CDR3 totals 21 residues. CDR1 is MNHEY, CDR2 SMNVEV, per germline (reference sequence). V lost 3 bases and J lost 4, with 28 bases in between. DNA of the CDR3: TGTGCCAGCAGTTTCAGCCGCCCCGCCACGACTATAGTGTCCGGGGCCAACGTCCTGACTTTC. This codes for CASSFSRPATTIVSGANVLTF.